These T cell receptor beta chains were read from a single sample in a study of early T cells in non-severe SARS-CoV-2 infection. TCRdb independently ran MiXCR on the 5' RACE reads; one entry per CDR3 protein. The profile covers about 33,000 distinct CDR3 sequences, with around 4.6% appearing a single time and almost 8% taken by the ten largest. The sample consisted of whole blood. The source of these receptors is an adult who was a healthcare worker with PCR-confirmed SARS-CoV-2 infection or an uninfected control (not recorded which). Both conserved end residues are part of each CDR3.

j_call v_call cdr3_aa
TRBJ2-7 TRBV28 CASSFLRGTWEQYF
TRBJ1-1 TRBV19 CASSSVAEAFF
TRBJ1-1 TRBV30 CAWSAGQYLWNTEAFF
TRBJ1-5 TRBV28 CASSLPQGTQPQHF
TRBJ2-3 TRBV20-1 CSASLRRGEDTQYF
TRBJ2-7 TRBV29-1 CSVRTVNSYEQYF
TRBJ2-1 TRBV30 CAWSPLPGEQFF
TRBJ1-3 TRBV6-6 CASRPQGQDGNTIYF
TRBJ1-5 TRBV7-2 CASSLSDRGYSNQPQHF
TRBJ1-1 TRBV28 CASSPDRGRAEAFF
TRBJ1-1 TRBV10-3 CAISELGQMNTEAFF
TRBJ2-6 TRBV7-9 CASSFGQLEDVLTF
TRBJ2-1 TRBV7-2 CASSLAGLSYNEQFF
TRBJ2-5 TRBV4-1 CASSNKREFETQYF
TRBJ2-6 TRBV9 CASSVEGSGANVLTF
TRBJ2-7 TRBV28 CASIGASYEQYF
TRBJ2-2 TRBV7-3 CASSLIGGHTGELFF
TRBJ1-5 TRBV30 CAWSSGNQPQHF
TRBJ2-3 TRBV6-2/TRBV6-3 CASSYGFPQYF
TRBJ1-6 TRBV20-1 CSARDQGLGLHF
TRBJ1-5 TRBV6-5 CASSRSGGSNQPQHF
TRBJ2-5 TRBV3-1 CASSQDYGETQYF
TRBJ1-5 TRBV7-9 CASSLDGVQPQHF
TRBJ2-7 TRBV4-3 CASSPKTGPYEQYF
TRBJ2-3 TRBV20-1 CSARADTDTQYF
TRBJ2-2 TRBV10-2 CASSELNTGELFF
TRBJ1-1 TRBV20-1 CSARDTGMGTEAFF
TRBJ2-3 TRBV12-3/TRBV12-4 CASIEGGGADTQYF
TRBJ2-7 TRBV11-2 CASSPTRDSTYEQYF
TRBJ1-5 TRBV28 CASSLLGEDSNQPQHF
TRBJ2-7 TRBV11-2 CASSPPRAYEQYF
TRBJ1-2 TRBV6-2/TRBV6-3 CASSYWSGTYGYTF
TRBJ1-2 TRBV28 CASSWAKGANYGYTF
TRBJ2-5 TRBV6-5 CASSSRTDYQETQYF
TRBJ1-2 TRBV12-2 CASRLAANRGRLSGYTF
TRBJ1-1 TRBV20-1 CSARGGYPEAFF
TRBJ2-1 TRBV7-9 CASSLSVGINEQFF
TRBJ2-3 TRBV7-2 CASSLDSTPGLAGGPRTDTQYF
TRBJ2-2 TRBV5-5 CASRAGTSGTGELFF
TRBJ2-1 TRBV19 CASSIAGLSDEQFF
TRBJ2-2 TRBV12-3/TRBV12-4 CASSLEGASTGELFF
TRBJ2-2 TRBV9 CASSVTGSGTGELFF
TRBJ1-2 TRBV7-2 CASSLMGLSYGYTF
TRBJ2-1 TRBV6-2/TRBV6-3 CASSYPGTAGSNEQFF
TRBJ2-1 TRBV6-4 CASKRGGASNEQFF
TRBJ1-6 TRBV5-4 CASSLAGQGYNSPLHF
TRBJ2-3 TRBV20-1 CSARDGSGGATDTQYF
TRBJ2-1 TRBV5-6 CASSLLRSYNEQFF